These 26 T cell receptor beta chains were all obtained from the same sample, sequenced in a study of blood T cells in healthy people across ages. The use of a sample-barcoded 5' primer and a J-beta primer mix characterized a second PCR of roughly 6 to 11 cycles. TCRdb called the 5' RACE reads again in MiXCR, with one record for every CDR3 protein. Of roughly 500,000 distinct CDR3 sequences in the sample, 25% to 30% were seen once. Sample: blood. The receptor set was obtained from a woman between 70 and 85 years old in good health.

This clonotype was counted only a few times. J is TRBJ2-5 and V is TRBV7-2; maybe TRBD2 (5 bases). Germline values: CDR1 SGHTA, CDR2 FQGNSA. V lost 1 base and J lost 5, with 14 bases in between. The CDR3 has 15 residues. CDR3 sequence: CASSLGGNQRETQYF. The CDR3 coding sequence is TGTGCCAGCAGCTTAGGGGGTAATCAGCGGGAGACCCAGTACTTC.

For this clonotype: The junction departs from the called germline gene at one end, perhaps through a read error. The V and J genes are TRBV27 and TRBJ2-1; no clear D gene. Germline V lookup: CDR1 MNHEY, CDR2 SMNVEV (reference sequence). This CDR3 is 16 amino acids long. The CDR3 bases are TGTGCCAGCAGTGCTCGACTCCTCCAAACGAACAATGAGCAGCTCTTC. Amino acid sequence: CASSARLLQTNNEQLF.

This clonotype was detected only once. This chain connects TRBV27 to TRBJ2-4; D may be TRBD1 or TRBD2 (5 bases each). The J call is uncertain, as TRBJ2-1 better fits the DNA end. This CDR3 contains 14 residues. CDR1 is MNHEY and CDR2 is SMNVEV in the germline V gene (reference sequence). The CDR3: CASRERGPWNEQFF. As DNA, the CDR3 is TGTGCCAGCAGGGAGAGGGGCCCCTGGAATGAGCAGTTCTTC.

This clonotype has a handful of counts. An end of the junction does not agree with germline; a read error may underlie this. This chain's CDR3 is CASSSTNQETQSF. The CDR3 region has the DNA TGTGCCAGCAGTTCGACTAACCAAGAGACCCAGTCCTTC. The rearrangement uses TRBV6-2 or TRBV6-3 and TRBJ2-5, with a weak D call TRBD2 (5 bases). From germline, CDR1 is MNHEY and CDR2 SVGEGT. This CDR3 has 13 amino acids.

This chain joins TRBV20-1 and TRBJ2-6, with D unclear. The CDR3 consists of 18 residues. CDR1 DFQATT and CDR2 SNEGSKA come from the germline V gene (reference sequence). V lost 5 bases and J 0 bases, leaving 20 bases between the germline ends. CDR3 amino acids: CSAHSPVYISSGANVLTF. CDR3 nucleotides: TGCAGTGCTCATTCACCAGTGTACATAAGCTCTGGGGCCAACGTCCTGACTTTC.

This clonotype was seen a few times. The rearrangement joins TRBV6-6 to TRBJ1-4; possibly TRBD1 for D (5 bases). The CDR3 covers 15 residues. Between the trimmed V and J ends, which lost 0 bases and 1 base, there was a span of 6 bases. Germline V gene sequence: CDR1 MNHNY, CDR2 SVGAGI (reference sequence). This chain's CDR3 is CASSYSGETNEKLFF. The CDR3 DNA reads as TGTGCCAGCAGTTACTCGGGGGAAACTAATGAAAAACTGTTTTTT.

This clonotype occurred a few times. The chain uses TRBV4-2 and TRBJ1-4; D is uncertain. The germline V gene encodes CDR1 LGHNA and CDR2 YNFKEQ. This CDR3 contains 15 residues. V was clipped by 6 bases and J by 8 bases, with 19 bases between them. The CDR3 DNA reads TGTGCCAGCAGTTCCTTTTTGACACAGATAGAAAAACTGTTTTTT. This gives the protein CASSSFLTQIEKLFF.

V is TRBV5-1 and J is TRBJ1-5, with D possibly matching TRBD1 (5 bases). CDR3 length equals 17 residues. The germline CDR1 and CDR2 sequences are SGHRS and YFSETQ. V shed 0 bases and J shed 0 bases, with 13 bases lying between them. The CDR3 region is CASSLGGDGYSNQPQHF. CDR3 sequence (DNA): TGCGCCAGCAGCTTGGGGGGGGACGGCTATAGCAATCAGCCCCAGCATTTT.

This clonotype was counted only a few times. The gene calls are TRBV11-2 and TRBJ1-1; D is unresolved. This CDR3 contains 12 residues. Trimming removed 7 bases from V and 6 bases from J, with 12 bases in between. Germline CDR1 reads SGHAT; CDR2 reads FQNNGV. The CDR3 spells CASTQSRAEAFF. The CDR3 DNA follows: TGTGCCAGCACCCAATCGCGGGCTGAAGCTTTCTTT.

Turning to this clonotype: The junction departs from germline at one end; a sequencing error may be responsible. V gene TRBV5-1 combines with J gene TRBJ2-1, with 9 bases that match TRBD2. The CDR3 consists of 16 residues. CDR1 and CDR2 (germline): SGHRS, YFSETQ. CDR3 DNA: TGCGCCAGCAGCTTTAGCGGGGGTTATTCCTACAATGGGCAGTTCTTC. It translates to CASSFSGGYSYNGQFF.

The chain's CDR3 is CASSPGQGSSNYGYTF. CDR3 sequence (DNA): TGTGCCAGCAGCCCGGGACAGGGCTCTTCTAACTATGGCTACACCTTC. The chain employs TRBV3-1 and TRBJ1-2; TRBD1 agrees at 9 bases. Germline values: CDR1 LGHDT, CDR2 YNNKEL (reference sequence). The CDR3 runs 16 residues. V dropped 4 bases and J dropped 0; count of bases not matched to a gene: 6.

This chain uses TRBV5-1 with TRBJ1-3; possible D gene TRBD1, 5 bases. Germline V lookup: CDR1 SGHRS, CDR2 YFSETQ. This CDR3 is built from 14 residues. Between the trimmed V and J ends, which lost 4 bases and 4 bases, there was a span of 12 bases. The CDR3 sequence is CASSPQGQGNTIYF. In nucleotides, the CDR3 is TGCGCCAGCAGCCCGCAGGGTCAAGGAAACACCATATATTTT.

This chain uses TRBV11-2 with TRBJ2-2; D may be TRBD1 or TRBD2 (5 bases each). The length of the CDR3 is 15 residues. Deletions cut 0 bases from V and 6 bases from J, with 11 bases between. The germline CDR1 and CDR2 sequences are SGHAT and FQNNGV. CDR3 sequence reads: CASSLEGTAAGELFF. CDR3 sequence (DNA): TGTGCCAGCAGCTTAGAAGGGACGGCGGCCGGGGAGCTGTTTTTT.

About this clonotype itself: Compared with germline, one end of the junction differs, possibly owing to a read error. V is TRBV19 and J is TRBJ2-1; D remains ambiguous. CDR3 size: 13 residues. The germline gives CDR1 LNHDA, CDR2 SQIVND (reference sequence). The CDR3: CASSDSAYNEQFF. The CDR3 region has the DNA TGCGCCAGTAGTGACTCAGCCTACAATGAGCAGTTCTTC.

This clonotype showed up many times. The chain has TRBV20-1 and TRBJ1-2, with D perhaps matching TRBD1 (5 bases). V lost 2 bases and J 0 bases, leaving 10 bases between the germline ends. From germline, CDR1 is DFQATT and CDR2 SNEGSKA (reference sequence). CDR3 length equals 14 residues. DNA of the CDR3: TGCAGTGCTAGACAGGGATTCTCTAACTATGGCTACACCTTC. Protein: CSARQGFSNYGYTF.

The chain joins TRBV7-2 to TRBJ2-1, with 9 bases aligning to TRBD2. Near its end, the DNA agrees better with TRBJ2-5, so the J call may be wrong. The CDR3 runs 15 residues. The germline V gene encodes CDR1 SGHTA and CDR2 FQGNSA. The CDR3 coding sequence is TGTGCCAGCAGCTTCCAGCGGGGGGAACAAGAGACCCAGTACTTC. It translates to CASSFQRGEQETQYF.

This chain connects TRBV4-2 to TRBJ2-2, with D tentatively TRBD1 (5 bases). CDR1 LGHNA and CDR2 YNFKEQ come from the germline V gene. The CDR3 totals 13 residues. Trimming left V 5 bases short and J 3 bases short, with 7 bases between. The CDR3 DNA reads TGTGCCAGCAGCTCGACAGACACCGGGGAGCTGTTTTTT. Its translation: CASSSTDTGELFF.

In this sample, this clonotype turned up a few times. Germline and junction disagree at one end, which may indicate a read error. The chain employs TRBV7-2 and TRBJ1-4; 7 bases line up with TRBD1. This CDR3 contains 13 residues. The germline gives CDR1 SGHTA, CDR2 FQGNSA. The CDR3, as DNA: TGTGCCAGCAGCTTAAGGGGGCCTGAAAAGCTGTTTTTT. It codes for CASSLRGPEKLFF. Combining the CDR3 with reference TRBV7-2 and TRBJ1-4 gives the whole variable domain GAGVSQSPSNKVTEKGKDVELRCDPISGHTALYWYRQSLGQGLEFLIYFQGNSAPDKSGLPSDRFSAERTGGSVSTLTIQRTQQEDSAVYLCASSLRGPEKLFFGSGTQLSVL.

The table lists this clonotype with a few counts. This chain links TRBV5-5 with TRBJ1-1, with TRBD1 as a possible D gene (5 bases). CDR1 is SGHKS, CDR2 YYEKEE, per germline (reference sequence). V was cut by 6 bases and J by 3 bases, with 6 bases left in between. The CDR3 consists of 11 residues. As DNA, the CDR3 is TGTGCCAGCACAGGGCACACTGAAGCTTTCTTT. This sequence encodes CASTGHTEAFF.

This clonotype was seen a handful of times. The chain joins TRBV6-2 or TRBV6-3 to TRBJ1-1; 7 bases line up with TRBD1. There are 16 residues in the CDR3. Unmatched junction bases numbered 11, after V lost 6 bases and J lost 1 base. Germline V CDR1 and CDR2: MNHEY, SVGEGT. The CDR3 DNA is TGTGCCAGCAGGGCCGGGACAGAGAGTTGGAACACTGAAGCTTTCTTT. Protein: CASRAGTESWNTEAFF.

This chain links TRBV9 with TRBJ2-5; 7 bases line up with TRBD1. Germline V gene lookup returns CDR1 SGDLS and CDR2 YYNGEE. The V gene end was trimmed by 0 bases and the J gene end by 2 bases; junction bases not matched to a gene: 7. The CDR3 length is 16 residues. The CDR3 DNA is TGTGCCAGCAGCGTAGAGGCGACAGGGTCGCAAGAGACCCAGTACTTC. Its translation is CASSVEATGSQETQYF.

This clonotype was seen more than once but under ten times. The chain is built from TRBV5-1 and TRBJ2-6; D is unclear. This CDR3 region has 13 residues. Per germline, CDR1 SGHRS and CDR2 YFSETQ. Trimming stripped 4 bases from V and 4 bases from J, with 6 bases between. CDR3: CASSAEGANVLTF. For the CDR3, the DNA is TGCGCCAGCAGCGCAGAAGGGGCCAACGTCCTGACTTTC. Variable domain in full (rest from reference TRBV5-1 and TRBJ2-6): KAGVTQTPRYLIKTRGQQVTLSCSPISGHRSVSWYQQTPGQGLQFLFEYFSETQRNKGNFPGRFSGRQFSNSRSEMNVSTLELGDSALYLCASSAEGANVLTFGAGSRLTVL.

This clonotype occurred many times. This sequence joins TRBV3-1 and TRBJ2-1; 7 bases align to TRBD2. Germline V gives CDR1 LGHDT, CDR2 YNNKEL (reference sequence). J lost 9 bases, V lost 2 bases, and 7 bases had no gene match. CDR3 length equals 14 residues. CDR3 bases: TGTGCCAGCAGCCAAACTGTAGCGGGCGGTGAGCAGTTCTTC. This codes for CASSQTVAGGEQFF.

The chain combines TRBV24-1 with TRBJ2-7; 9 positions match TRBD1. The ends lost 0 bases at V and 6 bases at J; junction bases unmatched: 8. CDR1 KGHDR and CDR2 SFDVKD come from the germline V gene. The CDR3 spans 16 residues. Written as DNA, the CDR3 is TGTGCCACCAGTGATTTGACCGGGACAGGGAACCGCGAGCAGTACTTC. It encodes CATSDLTGTGNREQYF.

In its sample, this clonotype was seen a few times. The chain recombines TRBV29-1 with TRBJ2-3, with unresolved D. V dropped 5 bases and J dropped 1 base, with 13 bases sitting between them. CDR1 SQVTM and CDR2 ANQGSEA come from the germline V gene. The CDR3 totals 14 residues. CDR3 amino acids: CSVQRASGTDTQYF. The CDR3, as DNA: TGCAGCGTTCAACGGGCCAGCGGCACAGATACGCAGTATTTT.

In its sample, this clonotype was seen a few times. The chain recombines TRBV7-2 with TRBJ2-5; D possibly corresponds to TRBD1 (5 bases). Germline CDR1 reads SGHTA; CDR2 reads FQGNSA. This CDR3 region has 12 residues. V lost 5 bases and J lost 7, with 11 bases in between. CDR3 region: CASSPRTGTQYF. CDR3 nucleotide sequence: TGTGCCAGCAGCCCGCGAACAGGGACCCAGTACTTC.